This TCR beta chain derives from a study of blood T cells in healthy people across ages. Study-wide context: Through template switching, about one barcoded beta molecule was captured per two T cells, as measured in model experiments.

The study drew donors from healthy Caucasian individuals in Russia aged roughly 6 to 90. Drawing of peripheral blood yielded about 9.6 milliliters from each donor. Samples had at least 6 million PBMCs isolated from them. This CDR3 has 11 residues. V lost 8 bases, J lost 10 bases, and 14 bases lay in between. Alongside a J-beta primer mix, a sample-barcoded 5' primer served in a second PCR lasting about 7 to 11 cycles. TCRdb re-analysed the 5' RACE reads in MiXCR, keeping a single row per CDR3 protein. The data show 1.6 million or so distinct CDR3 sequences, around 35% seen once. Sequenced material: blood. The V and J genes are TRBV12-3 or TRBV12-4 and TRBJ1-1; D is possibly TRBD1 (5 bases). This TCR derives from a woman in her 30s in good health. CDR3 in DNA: TGTGCCAGCGGAGGGATCGGGGGAGCTTTCTTT. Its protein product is CASGGIGGAFF.